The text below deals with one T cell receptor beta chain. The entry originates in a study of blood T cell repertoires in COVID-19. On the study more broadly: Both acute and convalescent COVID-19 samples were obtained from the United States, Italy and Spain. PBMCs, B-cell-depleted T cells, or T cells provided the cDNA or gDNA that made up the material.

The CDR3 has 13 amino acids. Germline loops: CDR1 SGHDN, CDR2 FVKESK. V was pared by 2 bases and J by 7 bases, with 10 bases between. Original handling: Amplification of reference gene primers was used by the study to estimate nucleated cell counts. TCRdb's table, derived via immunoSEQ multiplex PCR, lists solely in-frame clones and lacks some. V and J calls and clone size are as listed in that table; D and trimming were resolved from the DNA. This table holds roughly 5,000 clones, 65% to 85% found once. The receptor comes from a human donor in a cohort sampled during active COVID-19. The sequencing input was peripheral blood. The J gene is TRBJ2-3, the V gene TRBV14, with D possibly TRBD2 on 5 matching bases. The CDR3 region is CASSQSPGYTQYF. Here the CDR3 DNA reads TGTGCCAGCAGCCAATCCCCGGGATATACGCAGTATTTT.